The T cell receptor beta chain under discussion was sequenced for a study of beta chain features in type 1 diabetes. The V end was cut by 4 bases, the J end by 6 bases, with 7 bases between. The CDR3 is made up of 12 amino acids. Germline values: CDR1 SGHTA, CDR2 FQGNSA. Sequencing targeted expressed TCRB transcripts, as all isolated RNA had been reverse transcribed. Sequenced by immunoSEQ multiplex PCR; TCRdb stores in-frame clones only, minus some. The data hold under 450,000 clones, with 11% to 15% observed a single time. The chain joins TRBV7-2 to TRBJ1-5, with unresolved D. This TCR came from a young man in good health. Sequencing was performed on naive CD4+ T cells from blood. This CDR3 reads CASSSGGQPQHF. The CDR3 bases are TGTGCCAGCAGCTCCGGAGGTCAGCCCCAGCATTTT.